This entry lists 19 T cell receptor beta chains sequenced from one sample in a study of T cell changes during pregnancy in multiple sclerosis. Sequencing was performed with immunoSEQ multiplex PCR; in TCRdb, only in-frame clones are kept and a portion is missing. Here the sample spans 70,000 to 85,000 clones, roughly nine tenths being singletons. Sequencing used peripheral blood, obtained before pregnancy. The source of these receptors is a female donor with multiple sclerosis, enrolled in a pregnancy study.

This clone has only a few counts. V usage is TRBV9 and J usage is TRBJ1-1, with 7 bases matching TRBD1. Unmatched junction bases numbered 5, after V lost 2 bases and J lost 4 bases. The CDR3 is made up of 14 amino acids. Germline CDR1 is SGDLS and CDR2 is YYNGEE. CDR3 sequence: CASSVTGFGTEAFF. The CDR3, as DNA: TGTGCCAGCAGCGTGACAGGGTTTGGCACTGAAGCTTTCTTT.

The chain combines TRBV10-3 with TRBJ2-1; 11 bases match TRBD2. Losses at the gene ends were 6 bases for V and 6 bases for J; bases not matched to a gene: 7. The CDR3 sequence is 15 residues long. Looked up from germline, CDR1 is ENHRY and CDR2 is SYGVKD. The CDR3 DNA is TGTGCCATCAGAAGCACTAGCGGGAGTTTCAATGAGCAGTTCTTC. Translating gives CAIRSTSGSFNEQFF.

The chain uses TRBV12-5 and TRBJ2-7, with 9 bases lining up with TRBD1. Germline values: CDR1 LGHNT, CDR2 FRNRAP. This CDR3 has 16 residues. With 4 bases clipped from V and 3 bases from J, the junction kept 10 bases outside the gene matches. CDR3: CASGSGKTGGVYEQYF. As DNA, the CDR3 is TGTGCTAGTGGTTCGGGGAAGACAGGGGGTGTCTACGAGCAGTACTTC.

The chain joins TRBV5-1 to TRBJ2-3; possible D gene TRBD1, 5 bases. CDR1 and CDR2 from the germline V gene are SGHRS and YFSETQ. The V end lost 0 bases, the J end lost 4 bases, and 12 bases lay between the germline ends. This CDR3 has 15 amino acids. The CDR3 loop is CASSLDMGRADTQYF. In DNA form, the CDR3 reads TGCGCCAGCAGCTTGGACATGGGGCGCGCAGATACGCAGTATTTT.

The chain has TRBV10-3 and TRBJ1-2; 12 nucleotides match TRBD1. This CDR3 has 14 amino acids. Germline-derived CDR1 and CDR2 are ENHRY and SYGVKD. Trimming at V came to 4 bases and at J to 6 bases, leaving 3 bases not matched to a gene. CDR3 DNA sequence: TGTGCCATCAGTGCGGGACAGGGGGCCGATGGCTACACCTTC. The encoded protein is CAISAGQGADGYTF.

The CDR3 sequence is CASSRTGASNQPQHF. DNA for the CDR3: TGTGCCAGCAGTCGGACAGGGGCCAGCAATCAGCCCCAGCATTTT. The chain uses TRBV6-6 and TRBJ1-5; 9 bases align to TRBD1. Germline CDR1 is MNHNY and CDR2 is SVGAGI (reference sequence). This CDR3 comprises 15 residues. Trimming cost V 5 bases and J 1 base; bases outside gene matches: 3.

The chain has TRBV5-1 and TRBJ2-7, with 12 bases aligning to TRBD2. V gave up 4 bases and J gave up 3 bases; unmatched junction bases: 8. This CDR3 is built from 16 residues. Germline values: CDR1 SGHRS, CDR2 YFSETQ. The CDR3 reads CASSPSGRAGVYEQYF. The CDR3 bases are TGCGCCAGCAGCCCTAGCGGGAGGGCCGGGGTCTACGAGCAGTACTTC.

The chain joins TRBV2 to TRBJ2-7; tentative D call: TRBD1 (6 bases). With 8 bases removed from V and 13 bases from J, the gap between germline ends came to 18 bases. This CDR3 comprises 11 residues. Germline lookup yields CDR1 SNHLY and CDR2 FYNNEI. The chain's CDR3 is CASRTDYLRYF. CDR3 bases: TGTGCCAGCCGGACAGACTACCTCCGTTACTTC.

For the CDR3, the DNA is TGTGCCAGCAGTGTTGGGGGCCTTTACGAGCAGTACTTC. The encoded protein is CASSVGGLYEQYF. V and J are TRBV6-1 and TRBJ2-7; tentative D call: TRBD1 (6 bases). Looked up from germline, CDR1 is MNHNS and CDR2 is SASEGT. The CDR3 runs to 13 residues. V dropped 4 bases and J dropped 4 bases, with 11 bases sitting between them.

The chain is built from TRBV25-1 and TRBJ2-7; 11 bases match TRBD2. This CDR3 is built from 15 residues. Trimming cost V 3 bases and J 3 bases; bases outside gene matches: 4. Germline-derived CDR1 and CDR2 are MGHDK and SYGVNS. DNA of the CDR3: TGTGCCAGCAGTGATCCGGGACTAGCGGACTACGAGCAGTACTTC. Translating gives CASSDPGLADYEQYF.

This clone appeared once. The junction and the germline gene differ at one end; a read error may be behind it. This sequence joins TRBV19 and TRBJ2-2; 8 bases map to TRBD2. Germline-derived CDR1 and CDR2 are LNHDA and SQIVND (reference sequence). The CDR3 consists of 18 residues. In DNA, the CDR3 is TGTGCCAATAGTACTTCAGCGGGAGTCTCGGTAATTACCGGGGAGCTGTTTTTT. This translates into CANSTSAGVSVITGELFF.

The chain combines TRBV21-1 with TRBJ2-2; TRBD2 is taken as the D call from the table, unchecked against the DNA. TRBV21-1 is tagged as a pseudogene. This CDR3 region has 17 residues. CDR3 bases: TGTGCCAGCAGCCTCCTAGCGGGAGGGCCTTGGACCGGGGAGCTGTTTTTT. Translating it yields CASSLLAGGPWTGELFF.

This chain uses TRBV5-1 with TRBJ2-3; 12 bases align to TRBD1. The V gene end was trimmed by 4 bases and the J gene end by 6 bases; junction bases not matched to a gene: 12. The V gene's germline CDR1 is SGHRS and CDR2 YFSETQ. CDR3 length equals 17 residues. The CDR3 DNA sequence: TGCGCCAGCAGCACCCCCGCGGGGGGACAGGGGGCTGATACGCAGTATTTT. It encodes CASSTPAGGQGADTQYF.

The chain combines TRBV5-8 with TRBJ2-7; D is unclear. Trimming cost V 4 bases and J 3 bases, with 8 bases left between them. CDR1 SGHTS and CDR2 YDEGEE come from the germline V gene. The CDR3 is made up of 12 amino acids. The CDR3 loop reads CASSRTGYEQYF. The CDR3 nucleotides are TGTGCCAGCAGCCGAACGGGCTACGAGCAGTACTTC. The variable domain in full, with the rest retrieved from reference TRBV5-8 and TRBJ2-7, is EAGVTQSPTHLIKTRGQQATLRCSPISGHTSVYWYQQALGLGLQFLLWYDEGEERNRGNFPPRFSGRQFPNYSSELNVNALELEDSALYLCASSRTGYEQYFGPGTRLTVT.

This rearrangement joins TRBV7-9 to TRBJ1-2, with 8 bases that match TRBD1. The CDR3 contains 15 residues. V was pared by 5 bases and J by 6 bases, with 11 bases of the junction left unmatched. CDR1 is SEHNR, CDR2 FQNEAQ, per germline (reference sequence). The chain's CDR3 is CASSQDRGHSHGYTF. The CDR3 DNA is TGTGCCAGCAGCCAAGACAGGGGTCATTCTCATGGCTACACCTTC.

The chain links TRBV28 to TRBJ1-2, with 9 nucleotides matching TRBD1. The CDR3 extends over 19 amino acids. V trimming: 4 bases; J trimming: 2 bases; junction bases outside the gene matches: 17. CDR1 and CDR2 (germline): MDHEN, SYDVKM. The CDR3 sequence: CASSSRYRDRVRGNYGYTF. CDR3 DNA: TGTGCCAGCAGTTCACGTTACCGGGACAGGGTAAGAGGGAACTATGGCTACACCTTC.

This clone was counted a single time. The chain employs TRBV6-5 and TRBJ1-5; perhaps TRBD1 as D (5 bases). The germline V and J ends were trimmed by 6 bases and 1 base, with 10 bases remaining between them. CDR1 and CDR2 (germline): MNHEY, SVGAGI. The CDR3 consists of 14 residues. The CDR3 here is CASRQDPSNQPQHF. As DNA, the CDR3 is TGTGCCAGCAGACAGGACCCCAGCAATCAGCCCCAGCATTTT.

This chain links TRBV6-5 with TRBJ2-7, with 10 bases lining up with TRBD1. This CDR3 spans 14 amino acids. Germline values: CDR1 MNHEY, CDR2 SVGAGI. V was pared by 6 bases and J by 6 bases, with 8 bases of the junction left unmatched. CDR3 protein: CASRKTGGAGEQYF. Here the CDR3 DNA reads TGTGCCAGCAGGAAGACAGGGGGCGCGGGCGAGCAGTACTTC.

The genes are TRBV2 and TRBJ2-7; 10 nucleotides line up with TRBD2. Germline lookup yields CDR1 SNHLY and CDR2 FYNNEI. Trimming took 7 bases from V and 2 from J; bases not matched to a gene: 5. The CDR3 sequence is 14 residues long. CDR3 in DNA: TGTGCCAGCACCCGGAGCGGGAGGGCCTACGAGCAGTACTTC. Encoded protein: CASTRSGRAYEQYF.